The next 15 T cell receptor beta chains were all read from a single sample in a study of cytomegalovirus exposure and HLA in healthy donors. This PCR relied on a set of 60 Vbeta primers and 13 Jbeta primers. Some clones are missing from TCRdb's copy, which holds only in-frame ones; the method was immunoSEQ multiplex PCR. Of approximately 170,000 clones listed, 77% are singletons. What was sequenced was PBMCs. The source of these receptors is a woman between 35 and 50 years old in good health and CMV-seropositive.

As concerns this clone: Other nucleotide sequences in the sample specify the same CDR3. The chain recombines TRBV7-2 with TRBJ1-1; tentative D call: TRBD1 (6 bases). CDR3 size: 14 residues. Germline V gene data show CDR1 as SGHTA and CDR2 as FQGNSA. Trimming shortened V by 5 bases and J by 0 bases, and 10 bases separated the two germline ends. CDR3 protein: CASSPTGLNTEAFF. The DNA for the CDR3 is TGTGCCAGCAGCCCCACAGGGTTGAACACTGAAGCTTTCTTT.

Remarks on this clone: This same CDR3 is encoded by further DNA sequences in the sample. The chain recombines TRBV4-1 with TRBJ2-3, with 7 bases lining up with TRBD2. Unmatched junction bases numbered 15, after V lost 1 base and J lost 5 bases. The CDR3 contains 18 residues. Per germline, CDR1 MGHRA and CDR2 YSYEKL. CDR3 region: CASSQGWRTSGVLDTQYF. CDR3 in DNA: TGCGCCAGCAGCCAAGGATGGCGGACTAGTGGGGTGTTAGATACGCAGTATTTT.

The rearrangement uses TRBV30 and TRBJ1-1; the D gene is possibly TRBD1 (5 bases). The CDR3 is 13 amino acids. Germline CDR1 reads GTSNPN; CDR2 reads SVGIG (reference sequence). V lost 3 bases and J 6 bases, leaving 14 bases between the germline ends. The CDR3 nucleotides read TGTGCCTGGAGAACAAGTGGGGCACCTGAAGCTTTCTTT. Residues: CAWRTSGAPEAFF.

The CDR3 sequence is CASRRPGQGKYGYTF. Written as DNA, the CDR3 is TGTGCCAGCAGGAGACCGGGACAGGGGAAATATGGCTACACCTTC. This chain joins TRBV6-1 and TRBJ1-2; TRBD1 aligns across 10 bases. V shed 6 bases, J shed 5 bases, and the junction held 9 bases outside the gene matches. The CDR3 loop spans 15 amino acids. CDR1 and CDR2 (germline): MNHNS, SASEGT.

CDR3 DNA sequence: TGTGCCCGGGGACAGGGGTCCTACGAGCAGTACTTC. This translates into CARGQGSYEQYF. This chain links TRBV2 with TRBJ2-7; 10 bases are shared with TRBD1. Trimming removed 11 bases from V and 1 base from J; junction bases left unmatched: 2. CDR1 and CDR2 (germline): SNHLY, FYNNEI. The CDR3 consists of 12 residues.

This clone was picked up one time. This rearrangement joins TRBV4-3 to TRBJ2-2; 8 bases map to TRBD2. Germline CDR1 reads LGHNA; CDR2 reads YSLEER. This CDR3 is 17 amino acids long. Trimming at V came to 0 bases and at J to 2 bases, leaving 5 bases not matched to a gene. The CDR3 bases are TGCGCCAGCAGCCAAGAAGTTAGCGGGGCTAACACCGGGGAGCTGTTTTTT. Translated: CASSQEVSGANTGELFF.

The chain carries TRBV27 and TRBJ1-1, with D unresolved. Trimming took off 8 bases at V and 4 bases at J, with 20 bases between the two ends. The CDR3 is 15 amino acids. Germline V lookup: CDR1 MNHEY, CDR2 SMNVEV (reference sequence). CDR3: CASGLGRVRGTEAFF. The CDR3 bases are TGTGCCAGCGGCCTAGGCCGGGTGCGCGGCACTGAAGCTTTCTTT.

The gene calls are TRBV5-1 and TRBJ2-5, with 7 nucleotides matching TRBD1. The CDR3 contains 16 residues. V lost 2 bases to trimming and J lost 0 bases; unmatched junction nucleotides: 7. Germline CDR1 is SGHRS and CDR2 is YFSETQ. The CDR3 loop reads CASSLPGQQYQETQYF. Written as DNA, the CDR3 is TGCGCCAGCAGCTTACCGGGACAGCAGTACCAAGAGACCCAGTACTTC.

V gene TRBV7-2 combines with J gene TRBJ2-1; tentatively, D is TRBD1 (7 bases). The CDR3 extends over 15 amino acids. V dropped 2 bases and J dropped 6 bases, with 14 bases sitting between them. From germline, CDR1 is SGHTA and CDR2 FQGNSA. For the CDR3, the DNA is TGTGCCAGCAGCTTATCCCAGGGGGGAGGCAATGAGCAGTTCTTC. It is translated as CASSLSQGGGNEQFF.

This chain links TRBV28 with TRBJ1-5; D is undetermined. Germline V gene sequence: CDR1 MDHEN, CDR2 SYDVKM. The CDR3 consists of 13 residues. V dropped 7 bases and J dropped 0 bases, with 7 bases sitting between them. Written as DNA, the CDR3 is TGTGCCAGCATTGGCTTTAGCAATCAGCCCCAGCATTTT. Protein: CASIGFSNQPQHF. Full variable domain (outside the CDR3, taken from reference TRBV28 and TRBJ1-5): DVKVTQSSRYLVKRTGEKVFLECVQDMDHENMFWYRQDPGLGLRLIYFSYDVKMKEKGDIPEGYSVSREKKERFSLILESASTNQTSMYLCASIGFSNQPQHFGDGTRLSIL.

The gene calls are TRBV5-1 and TRBJ2-1; 8 nucleotides match TRBD2. CDR3 size: 15 residues. Trimming removed 4 bases from V and 8 bases from J; junction bases left unmatched: 11. Per germline, CDR1 SGHRS and CDR2 YFSETQ. CDR3 amino acids: CASSPPERGSYEQFF. CDR3 nucleotide sequence: TGCGCCAGCAGCCCCCCCGAGCGGGGGAGTTATGAGCAGTTCTTC.

V gene TRBV23-1 combines with J gene TRBJ2-3, with D perhaps matching TRBD2 (5 bases). TRBV23-1 is reported as an ORF; its role is uncertain. This CDR3 region has 17 residues. Deletions cut 0 bases from V and 2 bases from J, with 15 bases between. Here the CDR3 reads CASSQSRASGDTDTQYF. CDR3 nucleotide sequence: TGCGCCAGCAGTCAATCGCGGGCCAGTGGGGACACAGATACGCAGTATTTT.

The chain employs TRBV16 and TRBJ1-2; 11 bases are shared with TRBD1. The CDR3 covers 15 residues. The ends lost 4 bases at V and 4 bases at J; junction bases unmatched: 5. The germline V gene encodes CDR1 KGHSY and CDR2 FQNENV. CDR3: CASSRQGQGAYGYTF. The CDR3 DNA sequence: TGTGCCAGCAGCCGCCAAGGACAGGGGGCCTATGGCTACACCTTC.

The chain couples TRBV2 to TRBJ1-5; 8 bases line up with TRBD1. CDR1 is SNHLY and CDR2 is FYNNEI in the germline V gene. V gave up 3 bases and J gave up 5 bases; unmatched junction bases: 3. CDR3 length equals 14 residues. The CDR3 loop is CASSEDRVDQPQHF. The CDR3 DNA sequence: TGTGCCAGCAGTGAGGACAGGGTGGATCAGCCCCAGCATTTT.

The rearrangement joins TRBV5-6 to TRBJ2-7; the D gene is possibly TRBD2 (6 bases). The CDR3 is 16 residues long. Trimming removed 0 bases at V and 0 bases at J, with 13 bases between. The germline V gene encodes CDR1 SGHDT and CDR2 YYEEEE. CDR3 bases: TGTGCCAGCAGCTTGGGGGGACTTGCTAGCTCCTACGAGCAGTACTTC. This encodes CASSLGGLASSYEQYF.